This TCR beta chain was retrieved from a study of blood T cell repertoires in COVID-19. Background on the study: The United States, Italy and Spain supplied acute and convalescent COVID-19 samples.

Enrolled through a virtual design, the participants were between 18 and 89 years of age and came from 24 US areas. Categorization into cohorts depended on clinical history that participants reported. Cohort 3 donors were reported recovered after two negative PCRs, clearance, or symptom resolution. Clones were sequenced by immunoSEQ multiplex PCR, and TCRdb holds only the in-frame ones, with some missing. Of almost 200,000 clones in the sample, 89% were seen once. The sample taken for sequencing was PBMCs or T cells enriched from blood (not recorded which). This clonotype was obtained from a woman aged 18-29 years who had recovered from COVID-19.

As DNA, the CDR3 is TGTGCCAGCAGTGACCTATTCACCAGCAATCAGCCCCAGCATTTT. This gives the protein CASSDLFTSNQPQHF. The chain carries TRBV6-1 and TRBJ1-5; D gene uncertain. With 3 bases removed from V and 1 base from J, the gap between germline ends came to 10 bases. The CDR3 loop spans 15 amino acids. Germline values: CDR1 MNHNS, CDR2 SASEGT.